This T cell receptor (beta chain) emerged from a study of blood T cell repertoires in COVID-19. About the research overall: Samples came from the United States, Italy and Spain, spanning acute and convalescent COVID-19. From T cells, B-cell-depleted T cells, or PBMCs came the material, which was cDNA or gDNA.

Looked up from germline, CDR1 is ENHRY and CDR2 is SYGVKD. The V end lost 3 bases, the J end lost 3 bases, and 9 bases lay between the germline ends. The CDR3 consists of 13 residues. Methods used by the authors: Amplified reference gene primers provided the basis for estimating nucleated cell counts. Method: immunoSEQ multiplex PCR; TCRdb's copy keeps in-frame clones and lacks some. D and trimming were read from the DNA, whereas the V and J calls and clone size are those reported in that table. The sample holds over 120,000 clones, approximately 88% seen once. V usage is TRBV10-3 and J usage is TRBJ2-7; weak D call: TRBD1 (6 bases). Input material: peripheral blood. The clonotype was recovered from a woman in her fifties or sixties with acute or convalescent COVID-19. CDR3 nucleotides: TGTGCCATCAGTGATGACAGGAGCTACGAGCAGTACTTC. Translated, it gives CAISDDRSYEQYF.